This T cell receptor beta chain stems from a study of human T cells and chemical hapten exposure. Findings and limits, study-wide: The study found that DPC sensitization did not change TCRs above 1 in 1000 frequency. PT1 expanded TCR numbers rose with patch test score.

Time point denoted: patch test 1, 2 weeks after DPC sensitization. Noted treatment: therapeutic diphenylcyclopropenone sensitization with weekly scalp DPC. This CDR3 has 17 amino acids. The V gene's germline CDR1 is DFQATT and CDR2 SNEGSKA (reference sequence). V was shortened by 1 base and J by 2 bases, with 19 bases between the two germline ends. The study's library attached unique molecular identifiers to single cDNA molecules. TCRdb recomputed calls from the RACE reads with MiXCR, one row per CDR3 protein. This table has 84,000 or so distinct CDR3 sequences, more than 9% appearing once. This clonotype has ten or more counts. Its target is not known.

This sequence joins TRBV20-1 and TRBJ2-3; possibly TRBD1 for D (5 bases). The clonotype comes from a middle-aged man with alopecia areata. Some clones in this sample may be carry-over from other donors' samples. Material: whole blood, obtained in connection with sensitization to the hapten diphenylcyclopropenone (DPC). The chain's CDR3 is CSARVVDSSFFTDTQYF. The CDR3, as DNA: TGCAGTGCTAGAGTGGTAGACAGTTCATTTTTCACAGATACGCAGTATTTT.